These 28 T cell receptor beta chains originate from one sample sequenced in a study of control samples from healthy donors and cancer patients. The data were produced by immunoSEQ multiplex PCR, yet TCRdb's version contains in-frame clones alone and is incomplete. The sample contains 150,000 or so clones, roughly 93% of which appear only once. The specimen sequenced was blood. Source of these receptors: a man younger than 35 in good health.

In this sample, this clone turned up once. The chain has TRBV3-1 (or the pseudogene TRBV3-2) and TRBJ1-1, with unresolved D. The CDR3 extends over 15 amino acids. Per the germline V gene, CDR1 is LGHDT and CDR2 is YNNKEL (reference sequence). V was trimmed by 2 bases and J by 5 bases, leaving 15 bases between them. CDR3 coding DNA: TGTGCCAGCAGCCAATTGCCTCGGGGTGGAACTGAAGCTTTCTTT. Its translation: CASSQLPRGGTEAFF.

In nucleotides, the CDR3 is TGTGCCAGCAGCTACTACAGGGACCAAGAGACCCAGTACTTC. Its protein is CASSYYRDQETQYF. The gene calls are TRBV5-4 and TRBJ2-5; D might be TRBD1 (6 bases). The CDR3 runs 14 residues. Trimming removed 3 bases from V and 0 bases from J, with 9 bases in between. Per germline, CDR1 SGHNT and CDR2 YYREEE (reference sequence).

The chain combines TRBV4-1 with TRBJ2-3; TRBD1 matches 8 bases. The CDR3 has 16 residues. V was clipped by 4 bases and J by 5 bases; unmatched bases: 11. Germline CDR1 MGHRA, CDR2 YSYEKL. CDR3 sequence (DNA): TGCGCCAGCAGCCTCCTGCCAGGGGGCAGGGGAGATACGCAGTATTTT. Encoded protein: CASSLLPGGRGDTQYF.

The gene calls are TRBV30 and TRBJ1-3; D ambiguous. With 1 base removed from V and 2 bases from J, the gap between germline ends came to 6 bases. This CDR3 is built from 13 residues. The germline V gene has CDR1 GTSNPN and CDR2 SVGIG (reference sequence). The CDR3 protein is CAWSGGPGNTIYF. The CDR3 nucleotides read TGTGCCTGGAGTGGCGGGCCTGGAAACACCATATATTTT.

The V call is TRBV5-4, the J call TRBJ1-6, with TRBD1 as a possible D gene (6 bases). CDR3 length equals 14 residues. V was shortened by 4 bases and J by 7 bases, with 12 bases between the two germline ends. The germline V gene encodes CDR1 SGHNT and CDR2 YYREEE (reference sequence). CDR3 sequence (DNA): TGTGCCAGCAGCGGGGGCAGCCCAAATTCACCCCTCCACTTT. Translating gives CASSGGSPNSPLHF.

The chain combines TRBV2 with TRBJ1-2; the match to TRBD1 covers 9 bases. The CDR3 runs to 11 residues. Germline V gives CDR1 SNHLY, CDR2 FYNNEI. Unmatched junction bases numbered 2, after V lost 7 bases and J lost 8 bases. Written as DNA, the CDR3 is TGTGCCAGCAACAGGGGGCCCGGCTACACCTTC. This encodes CASNRGPGYTF.

This clone has only one observation. The same CDR3 arises from other DNA sequences in this sample as well. The chain links TRBV28 to TRBJ1-1, with TRBD1 matching 8 bases. Per germline, CDR1 MDHEN and CDR2 SYDVKM. V trimming: 6 bases; J trimming: 4 bases; junction bases outside the gene matches: 7. The CDR3 is made up of 14 amino acids. CDR3 bases: TGTGCCAGCAGCCTAACAGGGGGAGGCACTGAAGCTTTCTTT. Translation: CASSLTGGGTEAFF.

J is TRBJ2-7 and V is TRBV15, with a possible D match to TRBD1 (6 bases). Between the trimmed V and J ends, which lost 5 bases and 0 bases, there was a span of 17 bases. The CDR3 has 16 amino acids. Germline V gives CDR1 LNHNV, CDR2 YYDKDF (reference sequence). CDR3 protein: CATSPLQGSRSYEQYF. The DNA of the CDR3 is TGTGCCACCAGCCCTTTACAGGGATCCCGCTCCTACGAGCAGTACTTC.

The V gene is TRBV9, the J gene TRBJ2-7; 8 nucleotides agree with TRBD1. Germline assignment: CDR1 SGDLS and CDR2 YYNGEE. The junction had 4 bases not matched to a gene; V was cut back by 0 bases and J by 2 bases. CDR3 length: 15 amino acids. The CDR3 loop reads CASSVDWGQAYEQYF. CDR3 nucleotide sequence: TGTGCCAGCAGCGTAGATTGGGGACAGGCCTACGAGCAGTACTTC.

This chain joins TRBV5-6 and TRBJ2-7, with 8 bases matching TRBD2. Germline lookup yields CDR1 SGHDT and CDR2 YYEEEE. Losses at the gene ends were 3 bases for V and 4 bases for J; bases not matched to a gene: 9. CDR3 length: 15 amino acids. The CDR3 sequence is CASSSLAGLWYEQYF. CDR3 in DNA: TGTGCCAGCAGCTCCCTAGCGGGCCTATGGTACGAGCAGTACTTC.

The chain has TRBV6-6 and TRBJ1-5; D uncertain. This CDR3 has 13 residues. Germline CDR1 MNHNY, CDR2 SVGAGI (reference sequence). V was trimmed by 9 bases and J by 7 bases, leaving 16 bases between them. In nucleotides, the CDR3 is TGTGCCAGTTTACGCGGGTCAGACCAGCCCCAGCATTTT. It specifies CASLRGSDQPQHF.

CDR3 bases: TGTGCCAGCAGCTTGATCTATTTGAGGAGCTCCTACAATGAGCAGTTCTTC. Protein sequence: CASSLIYLRSSYNEQFF. The chain employs TRBV5-4 and TRBJ2-1; D is unclear. Germline CDR1 is SGHNT and CDR2 is YYREEE (reference sequence). This CDR3 spans 17 amino acids. The V gene lost 1 base and the J gene lost 0 bases, with 14 bases spanning the gap.

V is TRBV15 and J is TRBJ1-2; D unclear. The germline CDR1 and CDR2 sequences are LNHNV and YYDKDF (reference sequence). The CDR3 has 14 residues. Trimming stripped 0 bases from V and 11 bases from J, with 16 bases between. This chain's CDR3 is CATSRDLGQSLYTF. The DNA for the CDR3 is TGTGCCACCAGCAGAGATCTCGGGCAGTCTCTGTACACCTTC.

This rearrangement joins TRBV28 to TRBJ1-5; 8 nucleotides align to TRBD1. The ends lost 3 bases at V and 4 bases at J; junction bases unmatched: 2. This CDR3 contains 14 residues. Germline loops: CDR1 MDHEN, CDR2 SYDVKM. Written as DNA, the CDR3 is TGTGCCAGCAGTTTGGGACAGGATAATCAGCCCCAGCATTTT. It yields the protein CASSLGQDNQPQHF.

The gene calls are TRBV9 and TRBJ2-7; D call uncertain. Trimming removed 4 bases at V and 5 bases at J, with 13 bases between. Germline V lookup: CDR1 SGDLS, CDR2 YYNGEE. The CDR3 consists of 13 residues. CDR3: CASSPLTGNEQYF. The CDR3 nucleotides read TGTGCCAGCAGCCCACTTACGGGTAACGAGCAGTACTTC.

V is TRBV5-5 and J is TRBJ2-7; D gene ambiguous. The V gene lost 1 base and the J gene lost 3 bases, with 11 bases spanning the gap. This CDR3 is built from 14 residues. Germline-derived CDR1 and CDR2 are SGHKS and YYEKEE (reference sequence). The CDR3 region is CASSLSPTFYEQYF. CDR3 nucleotides: TGTGCCAGCAGCTTGAGCCCTACCTTCTACGAGCAGTACTTC. The whole variable domain, remainder taken from reference TRBV5-5 and TRBJ2-7, is DAGVTQSPTHLIKTRGQQVTLRCSPISGHKSVSWYQQVLGQGPQFIFQYYEKEERGRGNFPDRFSARQFPNYSSELNVNALLLGDSALYLCASSLSPTFYEQYFGPGTRLTVT.

This rearrangement joins TRBV30 to TRBJ1-2; the match to TRBD1 covers 8 bases. In germline, CDR1 is GTSNPN, CDR2 SVGIG (reference sequence). V dropped 0 bases and J dropped 7; count of bases not matched to a gene: 7. This CDR3 has 14 amino acids. For the CDR3, the DNA is TGTGCCTGGAGTGTAAGCAGGACAGGGAGTGGCTACACCTTC. Protein sequence: CAWSVSRTGSGYTF.

This rearrangement joins TRBV5-1 to TRBJ2-1, with 9 bases aligning to TRBD1. Germline-derived CDR1 and CDR2 are SGHRS and YFSETQ. This CDR3 has 17 residues. J was trimmed by 3 bases and V by 2 bases; bases with no gene match: 9. For the CDR3, the DNA is TGCGCCAGCAGCTTCGGACAGGGGAGGGTTATCTACAATGAGCAGTTCTTC. This sequence encodes CASSFGQGRVIYNEQFF. Combining the CDR3 with reference TRBV5-1 and TRBJ2-1 gives the whole variable domain KAGVTQTPRYLIKTRGQQVTLSCSPISGHRSVSWYQQTPGQGLQFLFEYFSETQRNKGNFPGRFSGRQFSNSRSEMNVSTLELGDSALYLCASSFGQGRVIYNEQFFGPGTRLTVL.

The chain couples TRBV30 to TRBJ1-4; maybe TRBD1 (5 bases). Germline lookup yields CDR1 GTSNPN and CDR2 SVGIG (reference sequence). V gave up 2 bases and J gave up 0 bases, with 10 bases separating them. CDR3 length equals 15 residues. The CDR3 bases are TGTGCCTGGAGTAGGGGACTCGCAACTAATGAAAAACTGTTTTTT. It yields the protein CAWSRGLATNEKLFF.

The V gene is TRBV3-1 (or the pseudogene TRBV3-2), the J gene TRBJ2-1; D perhaps matches TRBD1 (6 bases). The germline V gene encodes CDR1 LGHDT and CDR2 YNNKEL (reference sequence). CDR3 size: 16 residues. Trimming took off 0 bases at V and 0 bases at J, with 9 bases between the two ends. The CDR3 region is CASSQDGGPSYNEQFF. As DNA, the CDR3 is TGTGCCAGCAGCCAAGATGGGGGCCCCTCCTACAATGAGCAGTTCTTC.

The rearrangement joins TRBV3-1 (or the pseudogene TRBV3-2) to TRBJ1-1; maybe TRBD1 (5 bases). The V end lost 5 bases, the J end lost 0 bases, and 16 bases lay between the germline ends. The CDR3 consists of 16 residues. CDR1 and CDR2 from the germline V gene are LGHDT and YNNKEL (reference sequence). The CDR3, as DNA: TGTGCCAGCAGCGGGGGGGGTTTCCCGGTGAACACTGAAGCTTTCTTT. Protein sequence: CASSGGGFPVNTEAFF.

This clone was observed a handful of times. The chain couples TRBV7-9 to TRBJ2-7; D is unclear. The CDR3 is 12 residues long. From germline, CDR1 is SEHNR and CDR2 FQNEAQ (reference sequence). V lost 5 bases, J lost 0 bases, and 5 bases lay in between. The CDR3 bases are TGTGCCAGCAGCCCGACCTCCTACGAGCAGTACTTC. It yields the protein CASSPTSYEQYF.

The rearrangement joins TRBV28 to TRBJ1-5; a weak D match, TRBD1 (5 bases). V shed 6 bases and J shed 4 bases, with 16 bases lying between them. The CDR3 totals 15 residues. Germline-derived CDR1 and CDR2 are MDHEN and SYDVKM. The CDR3 DNA reads TGTGCCAGCAGGCTTTTCACAGGTGTGAATCAGCCCCAGCATTTT. Residues: CASRLFTGVNQPQHF.

In the case of this clone: The identical CDR3 is also encoded by other nucleotide sequences in the sample. The CDR3 DNA is TGTGCCAGCAGCTTGGTCCCAGCAACTAATGAAAAACTGTTTTTT. It codes for CASSLVPATNEKLFF. V usage is TRBV5-4 and J usage is TRBJ1-4; no firm D call. V was pared by 0 bases and J by 0 bases, with 6 bases between. Germline-derived CDR1 and CDR2 are SGHNT and YYREEE (reference sequence). The length of the CDR3 is 15 residues.

The CDR3 nucleotides read TGCGCCAGCAGCGTACATGGGAGTCAGCCCCAGCATTTT. Translation: CASSVHGSQPQHF. This chain connects TRBV5-1 to TRBJ1-5, with D unresolved. V lost 4 bases to trimming and J lost 6 bases, with 11 bases between them. The CDR3 covers 13 residues. The germline V gene encodes CDR1 SGHRS and CDR2 YFSETQ.

This sequence joins TRBV27 and TRBJ1-5; the D gene is possibly TRBD1 (5 bases). The CDR3 is made up of 13 amino acids. Trimming removed 10 bases from V and 4 bases from J, with 14 bases in between. Germline V gene lookup returns CDR1 MNHEY and CDR2 SMNVEV (reference sequence). The CDR3 loop reads CATRGGSNQPQHF. The CDR3 DNA reads TGTGCCACCCGGGGGGGGTCGAATCAGCCCCAGCATTTT.

The V call is TRBV6-4, the J call TRBJ2-3; 7 nucleotides line up with TRBD2. Germline CDR1 MRHNA, CDR2 SNTAGT. This CDR3 is built from 14 residues. J was trimmed by 1 base and V by 2 bases; bases with no gene match: 0. The CDR3 coding sequence is TGTGCCAGCAGTGACAGCGGGGGCACAGATACGCAGTATTTT. Translating it yields CASSDSGGTDTQYF.

The V and J genes are TRBV13 and TRBJ2-1; TRBD2 aligns across 10 bases. Germline V gene sequence: CDR1 PRHDT, CDR2 FYEKMQ (reference sequence). The CDR3 has 14 amino acids. J gave up 13 bases and V 5 bases, and 11 bases lay outside the gene matches. The DNA of the CDR3 is TGTGCCAGCAGCCCTGGGCCAGCGGGAGGGCCTCAGTTCTTC. Its translation: CASSPGPAGGPQFF. Together with reference TRBV13 and TRBJ2-1, the CDR3 gives the full variable domain: AAGVIQSPRHLIKEKRETATLKCYPIPRHDTVYWYQQGPGQDPQFLISFYEKMQSDKGSIPDRFSAQQFSDYHSELNMSSLELGDSALYFCASSPGPAGGPQFFGPGTRLTVL.